This T cell receptor (beta chain) was observed in a study of regulatory T cells in long-lasting Graves disease. Arm-PCR with iRepertoire HTBI primers amplified the CDR3 regions for these TCR beta libraries. TCRdb reprocessed the multiplex PCR reads with MiXCR, giving one entry per CDR3 protein. The profile shows roughly 400,000 distinct CDR3 sequences, around 21% of them singletons. The time point is: persistent/refractory GD, antithyroid drugs over 5 years with positive TRAb. RNA isolated from PBMCs was used to make the TCR library. Germline CDR1 is GTSNPN and CDR2 is SVGIG (reference sequence). V lost 1 base and J 8 bases, leaving 9 bases between the germline ends. The CDR3 extends over 12 amino acids. In this sample, this clonotype turned up a few times.

The TCR originated in a female donor with Graves disease. This material consisted of peripheral blood mononuclear cells (PBMCs), taken when the disease was refractory, from a patient treated with antithyroid drugs. This sequence joins TRBV30 and TRBJ2-4, with D hard to call. Written as DNA, the CDR3 is TGTGCCTGGAGTGGGAGTCCGGACATTCAGTACTTC. Translation: CAWSGSPDIQYF.